This passage covers 13 T cell receptor beta chains from one sample sequenced in a study of technical replicates of blood from four donors. Repertoires were generated with immunoSEQ multiplex PCR, while TCRdb's copy carries only in-frame clones and drops some. The sample includes tens of thousands of clones, about 89% of them seen just once. Sequenced material: T cells isolated from PBMCs. The receptors here all came from a human donor in good health.

DNA for the CDR3: TGTGCCAGCAGCTTTCCGGGAAATGGGAACACTGAAGCTTTCTTT. It specifies CASSFPGNGNTEAFF. The J gene is TRBJ1-1, the V gene TRBV7-9; no firm D call. CDR1 is SEHNR and CDR2 is FQNEAQ in the germline V gene (reference sequence). Trimming removed 3 bases at V and 1 base at J, with 12 bases between. The CDR3 is 15 amino acids.

The V and J genes are TRBV27 and TRBJ2-2; 8 nucleotides agree with TRBD2. The CDR3 length is 13 residues. The V segment lost 7 bases and the J segment 5 bases; nucleotides outside the gene matches: 3. CDR1 MNHEY and CDR2 SMNVEV come from the germline V gene (reference sequence). CDR3 sequence (DNA): TGTGCCAGCAACGGGAGGGCGACCGGGGAGCTGTTTTTT. Residues: CASNGRATGELFF.

In this sample, this clone turned up a few times. The chain carries TRBV9 and TRBJ1-1, with a tentative D call TRBD1 (6 bases). V lost 3 bases to trimming and J lost 6 bases, with 9 bases between them. This CDR3 is built from 12 residues. CDR1 is SGDLS and CDR2 is YYNGEE in the germline V gene. The CDR3: CASSGDTAEAFF. CDR3 in DNA: TGTGCCAGCAGCGGGGACACGGCTGAAGCTTTCTTT.

The chain employs TRBV9 and TRBJ2-7, with D tentatively TRBD1 (7 bases). CDR1 is SGDLS, CDR2 YYNGEE, per germline. The CDR3 is 14 residues long. The V gene lost 2 bases and the J gene lost 2 bases, with 11 bases spanning the gap. The CDR3 here is CASSVAGGTYEQYF. The DNA of the CDR3 is TGTGCCAGCAGCGTCGCAGGGGGGACCTACGAGCAGTACTTC.

This chain connects TRBV28 to TRBJ1-5; D is undetermined. V was clipped by 2 bases and J by 3 bases, with 14 bases between them. The CDR3 consists of 16 residues. The germline gives CDR1 MDHEN, CDR2 SYDVKM. The CDR3 nucleotides read TGTGCCAGCAGTTTAACCGGGGTTTTCCACAATCAGCCCCAGCATTTT. Amino acids: CASSLTGVFHNQPQHF.

V and J are TRBV27 and TRBJ1-1; D may be TRBD1 (5 bases). The ends were cut back, 5 bases at V and 0 bases at J, with 10 bases in the middle. The CDR3 has 14 amino acids. CDR1 and CDR2 from the germline V gene are MNHEY and SMNVEV (reference sequence). Here the CDR3 DNA reads TGTGCCAGCAGTCCAGGGAACATGAACACTGAAGCTTTCTTT. It specifies CASSPGNMNTEAFF.

The chain uses TRBV25-1 and TRBJ2-7; D perhaps matches TRBD1 (6 bases). The germline gives CDR1 MGHDK, CDR2 SYGVNS. V gave up 6 bases and J gave up 3 bases, with 15 bases separating them. The CDR3 runs to 14 residues. The CDR3 DNA is TGTGCCAGCAGCGAGGCAGGGGCGAACTACGAGCAGTACTTC. Its protein is CASSEAGANYEQYF.

In its sample, this clone was seen once. This sequence joins TRBV18 and TRBJ2-1, with D unresolved. Trimming stripped 6 bases from V and 5 bases from J, with 8 bases between. This CDR3 is built from 12 residues. CDR1 KGHSH and CDR2 LQKENI come from the germline V gene. CDR3 sequence: CASSVRDNEQFF. The CDR3 nucleotides are TGTGCCAGCTCGGTCCGGGACAATGAGCAGTTCTTC.

The V and J genes are TRBV6-6 and TRBJ2-1, with 9 bases that match TRBD2. Germline V gives CDR1 MNHNY, CDR2 SVGAGI (reference sequence). The CDR3 loop spans 15 amino acids. V dropped 6 bases and J dropped 5; count of bases not matched to a gene: 8. The CDR3: CASSGPGLANNEQFF. CDR3 bases: TGTGCCAGCAGCGGGCCGGGACTAGCTAACAATGAGCAGTTCTTC.

The chain uses TRBV4-1 and TRBJ1-1, with D possibly matching TRBD1 (6 bases). Germline V gene lookup returns CDR1 MGHRA and CDR2 YSYEKL. Trimming pared 3 bases from V and 6 bases from J, leaving 17 bases between. CDR3 length: 15 amino acids. The DNA for the CDR3 is TGCGCCAGCAGCCAGCACTCCGGGACACTGTCTGAAGCTTTCTTT. Translation gives CASSQHSGTLSEAFF.

This clone was detected only once. This chain uses TRBV7-9 with TRBJ2-2; TRBD1 might be the D (8 bases). V was pared by 5 bases and J by 3 bases, with 16 bases between. Germline CDR1 and CDR2: SEHNR and FQNEAQ (reference sequence). This CDR3 has 16 amino acids. The DNA of the CDR3 is TGTGCCAGCAGCCCCTGGACAGGGAGGGACACCGGGGAGCTGTTTTTT. Protein product: CASSPWTGRDTGELFF.

The chain carries TRBV4-1 and TRBJ1-1; D not resolved. The CDR3 has 13 residues. Trimming removed 0 bases from V and 3 bases from J, with 5 bases in between. Germline assignment: CDR1 MGHRA and CDR2 YSYEKL. This CDR3 is CASSQDRDTEAFF. CDR3 nucleotide sequence: TGCGCCAGCAGCCAAGATCGGGACACTGAAGCTTTCTTT.

This clone has only one observation. The gene calls are TRBV5-1 and TRBJ2-3, with 9 bases that match TRBD1. The germline V gene encodes CDR1 SGHRS and CDR2 YFSETQ. This CDR3 region has 14 residues. J gave up 4 bases and V 5 bases, and 5 bases lay outside the gene matches. For the CDR3, the DNA is TGCGCCAGCAGAACGCGGGACAGGGCAGATACGCAGTATTTT. This translates into CASRTRDRADTQYF. Combining the CDR3 with reference TRBV5-1 and TRBJ2-3 gives the whole variable domain KAGVTQTPRYLIKTRGQQVTLSCSPISGHRSVSWYQQTPGQGLQFLFEYFSETQRNKGNFPGRFSGRQFSNSRSEMNVSTLELGDSALYLCASRTRDRADTQYFGPGTRLTVL.